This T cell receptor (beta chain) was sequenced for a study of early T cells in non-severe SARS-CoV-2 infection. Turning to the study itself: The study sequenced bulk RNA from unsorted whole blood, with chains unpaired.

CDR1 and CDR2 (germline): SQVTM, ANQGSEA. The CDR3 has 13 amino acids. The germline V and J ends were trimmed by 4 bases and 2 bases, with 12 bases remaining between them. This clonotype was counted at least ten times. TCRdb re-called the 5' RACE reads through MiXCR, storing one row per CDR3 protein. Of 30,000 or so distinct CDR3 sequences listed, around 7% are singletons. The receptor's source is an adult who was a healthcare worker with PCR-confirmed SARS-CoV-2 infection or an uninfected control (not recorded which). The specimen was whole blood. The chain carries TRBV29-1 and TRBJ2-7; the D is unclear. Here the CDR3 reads CSVGAGQTYEQYF. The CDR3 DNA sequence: TGCAGCGTTGGGGCAGGTCAGACCTACGAGCAGTACTTC.